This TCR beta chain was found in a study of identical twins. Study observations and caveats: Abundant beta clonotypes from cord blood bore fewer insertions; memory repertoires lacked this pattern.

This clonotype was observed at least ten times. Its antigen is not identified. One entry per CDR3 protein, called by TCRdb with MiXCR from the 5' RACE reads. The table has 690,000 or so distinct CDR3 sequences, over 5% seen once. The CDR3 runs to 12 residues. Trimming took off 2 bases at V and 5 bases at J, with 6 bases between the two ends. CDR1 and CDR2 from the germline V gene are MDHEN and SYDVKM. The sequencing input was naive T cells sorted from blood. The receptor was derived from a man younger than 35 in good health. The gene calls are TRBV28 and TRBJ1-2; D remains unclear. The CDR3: CASSLREYGYTF. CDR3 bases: TGTGCCAGCAGTTTACGGGAGTATGGCTACACCTTC.